The entry below describes one T cell receptor (beta chain). The antigen is not known. This record comes from a study of immune evolution from preneoplasia to lung adenocarcinoma. The study, taken as a whole, reports: Top clone frequencies peaked in normal lung, apparently declining through invasive adenocarcinoma.

The CDR3 runs to 16 residues. V shed 3 bases, J shed 2 bases, and the junction held 7 bases outside the gene matches. Germline V gene sequence: CDR1 SGHTS, CDR2 YDEGEE. The protocol was immunoSEQ multiplex PCR, while the TCRdb copy is restricted to in-frame clones and leaves out a portion. The sample records fewer than 12,000 clones, roughly 82% being singletons. The rearrangement links TRBV5-8 to TRBJ1-3; the match to TRBD1 covers 8 bases. The specimen was FFPE minimally invasive lung adenocarcinoma tissue. The TCR sequence derives from a person aged 70 to 80 with lung adenocarcinoma. CDR3 coding DNA: TGTGCCAGCAGCTCTCAGGGGGCAGTGGCTGGAAACACCATATATTTT. Translating gives CASSSQGAVAGNTIYF.